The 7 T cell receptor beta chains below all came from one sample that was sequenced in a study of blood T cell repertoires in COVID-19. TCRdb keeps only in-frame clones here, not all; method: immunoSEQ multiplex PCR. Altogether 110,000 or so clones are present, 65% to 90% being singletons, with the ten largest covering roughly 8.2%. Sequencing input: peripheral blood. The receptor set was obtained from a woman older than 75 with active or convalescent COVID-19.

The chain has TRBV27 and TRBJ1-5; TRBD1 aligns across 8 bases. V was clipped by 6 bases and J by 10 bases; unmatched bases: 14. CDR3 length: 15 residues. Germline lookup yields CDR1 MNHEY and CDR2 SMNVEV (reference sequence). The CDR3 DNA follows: TGTGCCAGCAGCCAGATCGACAGGGGAGATCGACCCCAGCATTTT. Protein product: CASSQIDRGDRPQHF.

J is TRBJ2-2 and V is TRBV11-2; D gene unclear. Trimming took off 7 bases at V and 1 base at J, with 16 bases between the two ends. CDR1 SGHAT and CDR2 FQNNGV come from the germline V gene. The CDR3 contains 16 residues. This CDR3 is CASTRGIGRNTGELFF. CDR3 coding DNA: TGTGCCAGCACCAGAGGCATCGGTAGGAACACCGGGGAGCTGTTTTTT.

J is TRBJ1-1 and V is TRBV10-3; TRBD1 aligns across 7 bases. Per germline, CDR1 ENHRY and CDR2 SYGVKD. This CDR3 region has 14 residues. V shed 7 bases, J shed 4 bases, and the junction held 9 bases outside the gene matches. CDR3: CAITRTGDGTEAFF. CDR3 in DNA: TGTGCCATCACCCGAACAGGGGACGGCACTGAAGCTTTCTTT.

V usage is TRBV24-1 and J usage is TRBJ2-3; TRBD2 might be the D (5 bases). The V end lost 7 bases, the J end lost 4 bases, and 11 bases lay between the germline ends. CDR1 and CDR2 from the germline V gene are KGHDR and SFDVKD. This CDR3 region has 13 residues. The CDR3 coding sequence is TGTGCCACCAGCCAACAGAGGGCAGATACGCAGTATTTT. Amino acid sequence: CATSQQRADTQYF.

CDR3 sequence reads: CASSYGRGAGNTIYF. The CDR3 nucleotides read TGTGCCAGCAGTTATGGCAGGGGGGCTGGAAACACCATATATTTT. The chain couples TRBV6-5 to TRBJ1-3; 7 bases match TRBD1. This CDR3 region has 15 residues. J lost 2 bases, V lost 3 bases, and 4 bases had no gene match. Germline loops: CDR1 MNHEY, CDR2 SVGAGI.

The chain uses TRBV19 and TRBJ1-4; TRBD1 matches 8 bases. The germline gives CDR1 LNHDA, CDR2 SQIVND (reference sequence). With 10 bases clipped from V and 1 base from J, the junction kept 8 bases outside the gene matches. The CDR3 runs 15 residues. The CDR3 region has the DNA TGTGCCACCCGCCAGGGGGCGGTAACTAATGAAAAACTGTTTTTT. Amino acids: CATRQGAVTNEKLFF.

The chain's CDR3 is CASSLGLAGTGELFF. DNA for the CDR3: TGTGCCAGTAGTCTAGGGCTAGCTGGGACCGGGGAGCTGTTTTTT. V usage is TRBV19 and J usage is TRBJ2-2; the D gene is possibly TRBD2 (5 bases). CDR1 and CDR2 (germline): LNHDA, SQIVND (reference sequence). Between the trimmed V and J ends, which lost 5 bases and 5 bases, there was a span of 15 bases. This CDR3 contains 15 residues.